The entry below gives a single T cell receptor beta chain sequence along with its context. The data are from a study of shared clonotypes between healthy human individuals. Study summary: Each donor had three CD4 naive, three CD4 memory, two CD8 naive and one CD8 memory plate.

This CDR3 contains 14 residues. Germline V gives CDR1 MNHNY, CDR2 SVGAGI (reference sequence). The V and J ends lost 3 bases and 7 bases respectively, with 16 bases between them. Replicate PCRs for sorted subsets used 200 to 250 ng DNA; this equaled around 29,000 T cell genomes. Libraries were prepared by immunoSEQ multiplex PCR; TCRdb keeps only in-frame clonotypes and omits some of them. The table has 1.5 million to 2.5 million clones, roughly 95% seen once; the top ten hold more than 0.9%. The naive CD8 fraction comprised CD45RO-negative cells positively selected for CCR7 and excluded terminally differentiated effector memory CD45RA+ cells.

This chain joins TRBV6-6 and TRBJ2-7; weak D call: TRBD1 (6 bases). This TCR derives from a man between 18 and 35 years old in good health. Sequenced sample: naive CD8+ T cells sorted from blood. CDR3 bases: TGTGCCAGCAGTTATTTTGGGGGCTTGGGGGAGCAGTACTTC. This encodes CASSYFGGLGEQYF.